Below, one TCR beta chain is given with its context. No antigen is known for it. No quality values exist for individual bases; no much larger clone is one base distant. The sample is drawn from a study of T cell changes during pregnancy in multiple sclerosis (dated by TCRdb to between 2018 and 2021). As for the study more broadly: The study examined how the T cell repertoire changed over the course of pregnancy in women with multiple sclerosis.

The CDR3, from cysteine to phenylalanine, totals 15 residues. Of the read, only the CDR3 DNA is kept; its 45 bases are in frame from base 1. The V end gives up 5 bases and the J end 6 bases, leaving 6 bases in the junction not matched to a gene. The CDR1 and CDR2 encoded by the germline V gene are MNHEY and SVGAGI. Libraries were made using the immunoSEQ multiplex PCR assay. TCRdb holds this immuneACCESS table with in-frame rearrangements only. Some clones are missing; in checked studies, unresolved V genes explain under half, and the rest has no known cause. For this sample there are about 20,000 clones; roughly 90% appear just once. Of the sample, under 6% is held by the ten largest clones.

The clonotype comes from a female donor in good health, enrolled as a control in a pregnancy study. The chain employs TRBV6-5 and TRBJ2-1, and 11 junctional nucleotides match TRBD2. The sequenced sample was CD8+ T cells from peripheral blood mononuclear cells, obtained in the second trimester of pregnancy. The DNA sequence is TGTGCCAGCAGTCGACTAGCGGGAAGCTCCAATGAGCAGTTCTTC. Its translation reads: CASSRLAGSSNEQFF.